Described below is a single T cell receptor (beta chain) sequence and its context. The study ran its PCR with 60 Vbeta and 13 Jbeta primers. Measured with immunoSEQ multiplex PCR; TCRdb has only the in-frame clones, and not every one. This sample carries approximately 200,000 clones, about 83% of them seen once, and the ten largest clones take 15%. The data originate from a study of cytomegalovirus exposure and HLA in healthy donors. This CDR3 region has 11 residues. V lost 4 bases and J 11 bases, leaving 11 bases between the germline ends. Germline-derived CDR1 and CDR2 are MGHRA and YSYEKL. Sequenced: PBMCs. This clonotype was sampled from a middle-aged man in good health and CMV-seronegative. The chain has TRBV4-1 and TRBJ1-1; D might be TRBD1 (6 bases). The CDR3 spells CASSLTGTAFF. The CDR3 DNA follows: TGCGCCAGCAGCCTAACAGGGACGGCTTTCTTT.